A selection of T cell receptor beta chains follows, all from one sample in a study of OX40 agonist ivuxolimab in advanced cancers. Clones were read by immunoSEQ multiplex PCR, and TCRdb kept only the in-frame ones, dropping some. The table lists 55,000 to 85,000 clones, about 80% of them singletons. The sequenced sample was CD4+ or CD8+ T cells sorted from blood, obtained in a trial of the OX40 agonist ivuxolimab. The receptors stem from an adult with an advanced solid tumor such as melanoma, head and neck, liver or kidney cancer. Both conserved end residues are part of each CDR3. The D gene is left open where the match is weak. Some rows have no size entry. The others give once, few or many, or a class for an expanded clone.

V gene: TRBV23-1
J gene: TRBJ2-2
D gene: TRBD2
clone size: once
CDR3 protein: CASSLGGEDTGELFF
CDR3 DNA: TGCGCCAGCAGTCTTGGGGGGGAGGACACCGGGGAGCTGTTTTTT

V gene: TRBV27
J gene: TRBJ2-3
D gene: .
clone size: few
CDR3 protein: CASSLSSTDTQYF
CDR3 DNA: TGTGCCAGCAGTTTATCTTCCACAGATACGCAGTATTTT

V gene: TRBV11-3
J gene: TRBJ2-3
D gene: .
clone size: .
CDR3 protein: CASSLVQGSDTQYF
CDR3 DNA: TGTGCCAGCAGCTTAGTCCAGGGATCAGATACGCAGTATTTT

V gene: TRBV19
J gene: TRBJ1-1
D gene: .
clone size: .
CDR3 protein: CASSIGPGWNTEAFF
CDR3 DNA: TGTGCCAGTAGTATAGGTCCAGGGTGGAACACTGAAGCTTTCTTT

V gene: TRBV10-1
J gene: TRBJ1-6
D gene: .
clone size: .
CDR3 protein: CASSEPGHSSPLHF
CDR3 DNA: TGCGCCAGCAGTGAGCCGGGACACTCATCACCCCTCCACTTT

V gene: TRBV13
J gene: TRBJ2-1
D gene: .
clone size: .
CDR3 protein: CASSLEDGYNEQFF
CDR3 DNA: TGTGCCAGCAGCTTAGAAGACGGCTACAATGAGCAGTTCTTC

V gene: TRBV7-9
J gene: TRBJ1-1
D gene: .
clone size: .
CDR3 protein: CASSFSQGMAEAFF
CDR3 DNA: TGTGCCAGCAGCTTCAGTCAGGGGATGGCTGAAGCTTTCTTT

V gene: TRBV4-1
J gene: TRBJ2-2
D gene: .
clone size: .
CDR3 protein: CASSQAGLVTNTGELFF
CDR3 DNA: TGCGCCAGCAGCCAAGCAGGACTCGTTACGAACACCGGGGAGCTGTTTTTT

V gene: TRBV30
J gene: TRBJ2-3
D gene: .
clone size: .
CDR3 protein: CASAGTPTTDTQYF
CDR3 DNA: TGTGCCTCCGCCGGGACACCAACCACAGATACGCAGTATTTT

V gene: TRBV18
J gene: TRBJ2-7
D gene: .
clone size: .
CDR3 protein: CASSPPTRDIPSYEQYF
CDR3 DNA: TGTGCCAGCTCACCTCCGACTCGGGACATCCCCTCCTACGAGCAGTACTTC

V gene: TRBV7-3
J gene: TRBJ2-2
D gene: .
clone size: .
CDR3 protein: CASSWQGFGTGELFF
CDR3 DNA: TGTGCCAGCAGCTGGCAGGGTTTCGGGACCGGGGAGCTGTTTTTT

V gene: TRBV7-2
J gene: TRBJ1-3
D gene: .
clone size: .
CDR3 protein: CASSDGRRGGLSGNTIYF
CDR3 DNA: TGTGCCAGCAGCGACGGACGGAGGGGGGGGCTCTCTGGAAACACCATATATTTT

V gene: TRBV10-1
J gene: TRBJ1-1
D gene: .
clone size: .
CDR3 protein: CATSTILNTEAFF
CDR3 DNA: TGCGCCACCTCCACGATTTTGAACACTGAAGCTTTCTTT

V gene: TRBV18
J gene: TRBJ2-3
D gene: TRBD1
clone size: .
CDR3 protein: CASSPKVRQGRADTQYF
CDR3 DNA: TGTGCCAGCTCACCCAAAGTTAGACAGGGTCGCGCAGATACGCAGTATTTT

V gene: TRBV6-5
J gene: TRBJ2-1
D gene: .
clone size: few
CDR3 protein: CASSFGSWDEQFF
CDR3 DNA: TGTGCCAGCAGTTTCGGGTCGTGGGATGAGCAGTTCTTC

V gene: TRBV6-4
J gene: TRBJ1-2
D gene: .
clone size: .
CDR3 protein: CASSAGHNYGYTF
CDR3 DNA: TGTGCCAGCAGTGCAGGGCATAACTATGGCTACACCTTC

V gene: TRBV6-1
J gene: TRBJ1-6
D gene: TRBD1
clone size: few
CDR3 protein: CASNDRVGIGPLHF
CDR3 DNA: TGTGCCAGCAACGACAGGGTCGGGATTGGACCCCTCCACTTT

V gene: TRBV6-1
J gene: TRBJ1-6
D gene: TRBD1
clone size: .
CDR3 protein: CASSVGTGRESPLHF
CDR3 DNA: TGTGCCAGCAGTGTGGGGACAGGGAGGGAGTCACCCCTCCACTTT

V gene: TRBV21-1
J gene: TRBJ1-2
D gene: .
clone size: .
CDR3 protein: CASSNEGARGYTF
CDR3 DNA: TGTGCCAGCAGCAATGAGGGGGCGAGGGGCTACACCTTC

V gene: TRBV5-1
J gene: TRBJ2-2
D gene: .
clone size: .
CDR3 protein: CASSLDEGTGELFF
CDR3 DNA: TGCGCCAGCAGCTTGGACGAAGGGACCGGGGAGCTGTTTTTT

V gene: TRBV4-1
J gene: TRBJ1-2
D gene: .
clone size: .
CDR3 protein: CASSPLGFNYGYTF
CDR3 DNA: TGCGCCAGCAGCCCTCTGGGATTCAACTATGGCTACACCTTC

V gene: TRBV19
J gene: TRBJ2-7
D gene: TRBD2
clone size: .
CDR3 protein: CASSTPWTSGAHEQYF
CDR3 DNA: TGTGCCAGTAGTACGCCTTGGACTAGCGGGGCCCACGAGCAGTACTTC

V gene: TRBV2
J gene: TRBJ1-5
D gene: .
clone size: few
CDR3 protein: CASSEEGEGQPQHF
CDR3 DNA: TGTGCCAGCAGTGAAGAGGGGGAGGGTCAGCCCCAGCATTTT

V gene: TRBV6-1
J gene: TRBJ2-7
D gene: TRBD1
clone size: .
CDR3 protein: CASSPDRSRQYF
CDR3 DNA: TGTGCCAGCAGTCCGGACAGGTCCAGGCAGTACTTC

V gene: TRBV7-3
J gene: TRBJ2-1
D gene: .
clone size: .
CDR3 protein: CASSLSPSYNEQFF
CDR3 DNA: TGTGCCAGCAGCTTAAGTCCTTCCTACAATGAGCAGTTCTTC

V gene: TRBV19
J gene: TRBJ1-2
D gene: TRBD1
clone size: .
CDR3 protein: CASSIRTGGAFGYTF
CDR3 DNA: TGTGCCAGTAGTATCCGGACAGGGGGGGCCTTTGGCTACACCTTC

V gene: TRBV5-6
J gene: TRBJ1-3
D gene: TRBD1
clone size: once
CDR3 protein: CASSVTGGFGNTIYF
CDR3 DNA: TGTGCCAGCAGCGTGACAGGGGGCTTTGGAAACACCATATATTTT

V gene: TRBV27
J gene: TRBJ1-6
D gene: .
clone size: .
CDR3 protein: CASSLRGSHSYNSPLHF
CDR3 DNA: TGTGCCAGCAGTTTAAGAGGCAGCCACTCCTATAATTCACCCCTCCACTTT

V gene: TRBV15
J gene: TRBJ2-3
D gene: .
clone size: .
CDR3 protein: CATSRGPGLNTDTQYF
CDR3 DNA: TGTGCCACCAGCAGAGGTCCGGGACTCAACACAGATACGCAGTATTTT

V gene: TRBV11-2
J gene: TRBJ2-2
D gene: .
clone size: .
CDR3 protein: CASSPTRNTGELFF
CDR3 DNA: TGTGCCAGCAGCCCTACTAGGAACACCGGGGAGCTGTTTTTT

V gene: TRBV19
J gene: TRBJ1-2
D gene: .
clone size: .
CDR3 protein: CATQKQRNYGYTF
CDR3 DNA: TGTGCCACTCAGAAACAGCGTAACTATGGCTACACCTTC

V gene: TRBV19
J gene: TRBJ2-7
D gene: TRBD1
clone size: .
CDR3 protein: CASREQGSGSYEQYF
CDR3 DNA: TGTGCCAGTAGAGAACAGGGGTCAGGCTCCTACGAGCAGTACTTC

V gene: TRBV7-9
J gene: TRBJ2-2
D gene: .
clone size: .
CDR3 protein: CASSQTNTGELFF
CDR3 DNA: TGTGCCAGCAGCCAGACCAACACCGGGGAGCTGTTTTTT

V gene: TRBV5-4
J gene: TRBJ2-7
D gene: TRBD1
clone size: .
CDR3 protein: CASRPRPGQGALGGEQYF
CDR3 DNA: TGTGCCAGCAGGCCCCGCCCCGGACAGGGGGCTTTGGGGGGCGAGCAGTACTTC

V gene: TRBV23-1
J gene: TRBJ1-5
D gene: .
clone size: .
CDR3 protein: CASSPRGAGDRIESNQPQHF
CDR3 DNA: TGCGCCAGCAGTCCCCGGGGGGCTGGGGATCGGATTGAAAGCAATCAGCCCCAGCATTTT

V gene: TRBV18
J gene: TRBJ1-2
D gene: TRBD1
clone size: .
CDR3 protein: CASSPLQGDYGYTF
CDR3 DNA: TGTGCCAGCTCACCACTACAGGGGGACTATGGCTACACCTTC

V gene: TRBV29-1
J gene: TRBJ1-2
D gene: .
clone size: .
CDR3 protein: CSVGWSANYGYTF
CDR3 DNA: TGCAGCGTAGGGTGGAGCGCTAACTATGGCTACACCTTC

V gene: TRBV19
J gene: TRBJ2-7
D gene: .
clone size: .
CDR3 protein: CASSPTGTYEQYF
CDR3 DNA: TGTGCCAGTAGCCCGACAGGCACCTACGAGCAGTACTTC

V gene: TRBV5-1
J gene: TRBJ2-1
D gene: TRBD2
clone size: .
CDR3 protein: CASSLRGPGGALSYNEQFF
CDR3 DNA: TGCGCCAGCAGCTTGCGAGGGCCCGGGGGGGCCCTCTCCTACAATGAGCAGTTCTTC

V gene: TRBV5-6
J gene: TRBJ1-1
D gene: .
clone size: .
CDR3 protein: CASSPERWSNTEAFF
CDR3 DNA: TGTGCCAGCAGCCCGGAACGATGGAGCAACACTGAAGCTTTCTTT

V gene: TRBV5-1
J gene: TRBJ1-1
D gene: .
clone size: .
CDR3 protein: CASSRDVGWNTEAFF
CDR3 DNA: TGCGCCAGCAGTCGGGACGTGGGGTGGAACACTGAAGCTTTCTTT

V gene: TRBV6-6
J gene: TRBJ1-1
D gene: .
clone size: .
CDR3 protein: CASRVVDMNTEAFF
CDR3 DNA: TGTGCCAGCAGGGTGGTAGACATGAACACTGAAGCTTTCTTT

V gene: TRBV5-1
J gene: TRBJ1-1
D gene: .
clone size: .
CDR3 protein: CASSRTANTEAFF
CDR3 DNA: TGCGCCAGCAGCCGGACAGCGAACACTGAAGCTTTCTTT

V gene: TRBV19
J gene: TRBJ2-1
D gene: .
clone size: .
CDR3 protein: CASSIGRRLYNEQFF
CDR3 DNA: TGTGCCAGTAGTATAGGACGGCGCCTATACAATGAGCAGTTCTTC

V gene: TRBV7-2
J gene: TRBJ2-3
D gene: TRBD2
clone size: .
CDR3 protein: CASIPGLAADTQYF
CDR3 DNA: TGTGCCAGCATCCCGGGACTAGCCGCAGATACGCAGTATTTT

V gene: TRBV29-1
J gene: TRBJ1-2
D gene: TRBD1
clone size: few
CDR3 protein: CSVQRTGFGDGYTF
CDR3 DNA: TGCAGCGTCCAAAGGACAGGGTTTGGAGATGGCTACACCTTC

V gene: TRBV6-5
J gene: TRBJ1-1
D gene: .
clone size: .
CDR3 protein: CASSYGQVTEAFF
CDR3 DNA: TGTGCCAGCAGTTACGGCCAGGTTACTGAAGCTTTCTTT

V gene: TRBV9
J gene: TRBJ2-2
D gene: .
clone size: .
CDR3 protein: CASSVARQNTGELFF
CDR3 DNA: TGTGCCAGCAGCGTAGCTCGGCAGAACACCGGGGAGCTGTTTTTT

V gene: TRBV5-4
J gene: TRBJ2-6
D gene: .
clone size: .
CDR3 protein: CASSLGAGLGANVLTF
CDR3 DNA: TGTGCCAGCAGCTTGGGGGCCGGTTTAGGGGCCAACGTCCTGACTTTC